This record looks at one T cell receptor beta chain sequence and its context. CDR3 length: 16 amino acids. V dropped 3 bases and J dropped 0; count of bases not matched to a gene: 4. Germline values: CDR1 LGHDT, CDR2 YNNKEL (reference sequence). The data originate from a study of Graves' ophthalmopathy and Graves' hyperthyroidism. Whole-study context: Samples of peripheral blood were obtained at initial diagnosis, prior to treatment of any kind.

Ages of hyperthyroidism patients ran from 18 to 65, and their diagnoses were new, under 2 months' duration. Other autoimmune diseases, uncontrolled infections, pregnancy or lactation excluded patients from enrollment. Fresh peripheral blood (10 ml) yielded the PBMCs. TCR beta CDR3 regions were amplified from RNA transcripts. The workflow started with a first-round RT-PCR run with HTBI primers and then moved on to a second-round multiplex PCR. TCRdb itself ran the multiplex PCR reads through MiXCR, one entry per CDR3 protein. The sample lists some 370,000 distinct CDR3 sequences; about 18% were seen once.

Material: peripheral blood. The TCR originated in an adult woman with stable Graves' hyperthyroidism. The chain employs TRBV3-1 and TRBJ2-7; 11 positions agree with TRBD2. Here the CDR3 reads CASSQITSGSSYEQYF. The CDR3, as DNA: TGTGCCAGCAGCCAGATAACTAGCGGGAGCTCCTACGAGCAGTACTTC.